The clone carrying this T cell receptor (beta chain) has just a few counts. Antigen: not known. This entry is derived from a study of early T cells in non-severe SARS-CoV-2 infection. About the study: RNA in bulk from unsorted whole blood was sequenced, and chains were unpaired.

The CDR3 runs to 12 residues. The germline V gene encodes CDR1 SGHTA and CDR2 FQGNSA. V dropped 0 bases and J dropped 14 bases, with 11 bases sitting between them. Individual cDNA molecules received unique molecular identifiers. TCRdb re-called the 5' RACE reads with MiXCR, one entry per CDR3 protein. The sample lists 45,000 to 65,000 distinct CDR3 sequences, approximately 10% occurring once. Study outcomes and limitations: Matching against VDJdb likely underestimated virus-specific expansions, favoring anti-spike CD8.

The TCR comes from an adult who was a healthcare worker with PCR-confirmed SARS-CoV-2 infection or an uninfected control (not recorded which). The specimen was whole blood. V gene TRBV7-2 combines with J gene TRBJ2-1; D is possibly TRBD2 (6 bases). The CDR3, as DNA: TGTGCCAGCAGCTTAGCGGGCGGGAAAGAGTTCTTC. Translation: CASSLAGGKEFF.